The 22 T cell receptor beta chains reported below all come from one sample, sequenced in a study of blood T cell repertoires in COVID-19. Measured with immunoSEQ multiplex PCR; TCRdb has only the in-frame clones, and not every one. The table has approximately 110,000 clones, 90% to 95% seen once. Sequencing was performed on peripheral blood. These receptors originate from a man between 50 and 59 years old with COVID-19, enrolled during active disease.

The rearrangement uses TRBV29-1 and TRBJ2-5; the match to TRBD1 covers 11 bases. There are 15 residues in the CDR3. J lost 0 bases, V lost 6 bases, and 6 bases had no gene match. Germline V gene lookup returns CDR1 SQVTM and CDR2 ANQGSEA. Written as DNA, the CDR3 is TGCAGCGTAATAGGGGACAGGGGGTACCAAGAGACCCAGTACTTC. It translates to CSVIGDRGYQETQYF.

This clone was detected only once. One junction end does not reproduce the germline sequence, and a read error may be involved. The V and J genes are TRBV28 and TRBJ2-3, with D perhaps TRBD1 (6 bases). Germline CDR1 is MDHEN and CDR2 is SYDVKM. The CDR3 totals 9 residues. The CDR3 reads CASSSNQGF. The CDR3, as DNA: TGTGCCAGCAGTTCCAATCAGGGGTTT.

The gene calls are TRBV5-1 and TRBJ2-5; TRBD1 matches 8 bases. Germline trimming cut 6 bases from V and 2 bases from J; bases unmatched to any gene: 6. The CDR3 sequence is 14 residues long. Germline CDR1 SGHRS, CDR2 YFSETQ. The CDR3 nucleotides read TGCGCCAGCACCTCGTGGACAGGGCAAGAGACCCAGTACTTC. This codes for CASTSWTGQETQYF.

The CDR3 coding sequence is TGCAGCGCCGCGCCATGGACAGATACGCAGTATTTT. Protein: CSAAPWTDTQYF. The chain combines TRBV29-1 with TRBJ2-3, with unresolved D. CDR3 length: 12 residues. From germline, CDR1 is SQVTM and CDR2 ANQGSEA. V was clipped by 7 bases and J by 3 bases, with 11 bases between them.

The gene calls are TRBV6-2 or TRBV6-3 and TRBJ2-5; possibly TRBD2 for D (6 bases). V was trimmed by 0 bases and J by 5 bases, leaving 19 bases between them. Germline-derived CDR1 and CDR2 are MNHEY and SVGEGT. The CDR3 consists of 17 residues. The CDR3 DNA sequence: TGTGCCAGCAGTTACTCGTTCGCGGAGAGCGGGTGGGAGACCCAGTACTTC. It is translated as CASSYSFAESGWETQYF.

This sequence joins TRBV7-6 and TRBJ2-1, with 9 bases aligning to TRBD2. This CDR3 spans 16 amino acids. V was clipped by 2 bases and J by 8 bases; unmatched bases: 10. The germline CDR1 and CDR2 sequences are SGHVS and FNYEAQ. The CDR3 sequence: CASSLMMREGVDEQFF. Written as DNA, the CDR3 is TGTGCCAGCAGCTTAATGATGCGGGAGGGCGTGGATGAGCAGTTCTTC.

The CDR3 spells CATGVRTSGRGEQYF. In DNA form, the CDR3 reads TGTGCCACAGGGGTGAGGACTAGCGGGAGGGGCGAGCAGTACTTC. The chain combines TRBV6-5 with TRBJ2-7, with TRBD2 matching over 15 bases. The CDR3 spans 15 residues. The V gene end was trimmed by 10 bases and the J gene end by 6 bases; junction bases not matched to a gene: 10. Germline CDR1 MNHEY, CDR2 SVGAGI.

The CDR3 nucleotides are TGTGCCAGCCTTAAGAGAGAAAATGAGCAGTTCTTC. Its translation is CASLKRENEQFF. The chain recombines TRBV6-7 with TRBJ2-1; D is unresolved. TRBV6-7 is recorded as an ORF, its role being uncertain. V lost 8 bases and J 7 bases, leaving 12 bases between the germline ends. The CDR3 is 12 residues long.

The genes are TRBV30 and TRBJ2-7; 8 nucleotides match TRBD2. The germline CDR1 and CDR2 sequences are GTSNPN and SVGIG (reference sequence). The CDR3 covers 10 residues. Unmatched junction bases numbered 3, after V lost 8 bases and J lost 6 bases. In DNA, the CDR3 is TGTGCCCGGGGGGGAGCCGAGCAGTACTTC. Amino acid sequence: CARGGAEQYF.

This chain joins TRBV12-5 and TRBJ2-3; possible D gene TRBD2, 5 bases. This CDR3 has 16 amino acids. V lost 2 bases and J 1 base, leaving 13 bases between the germline ends. Germline CDR1 is LGHNT and CDR2 is FRNRAP. CDR3 DNA: TGTGCTAGTGGTTTGACGGCCGGAGGTGGCACAGATACGCAGTATTTT. As protein: CASGLTAGGGTDTQYF.

The gene calls are TRBV7-3 and TRBJ2-4; TRBD2 aligns across 8 bases. The germline V gene has CDR1 SGHTA and CDR2 FQGTGA. J gave up 6 bases and V 5 bases, and 15 bases lay outside the gene matches. The CDR3 loop spans 17 amino acids. The CDR3 sequence is CASSPGPGRGPINIQYF. CDR3 coding DNA: TGTGCCAGCAGCCCTGGCCCCGGGAGGGGACCGATAAACATTCAGTACTTC.

The chain joins TRBV7-9 to TRBJ1-1; D gene uncertain. Trimming pared 1 base from V and 0 bases from J, leaving 12 bases between. Per germline, CDR1 SEHNR and CDR2 FQNEAQ (reference sequence). The CDR3 runs 16 residues. DNA for the CDR3: TGTGCCAGCAGCTTAGGTAGAGGGCTTATGAACACTGAAGCTTTCTTT. Amino acids: CASSLGRGLMNTEAFF.

The J gene is TRBJ2-1, the V gene TRBV11-2, with D tentatively TRBD2 (6 bases). This CDR3 is 15 amino acids long. V gave up 4 bases and J gave up 1 base, with 11 bases separating them. Germline loops: CDR1 SGHAT, CDR2 FQNNGV. CDR3 DNA sequence: TGTGCCAGCAGCTGGGTCGCGGGGTCCTACAATGAGCAGTTCTTC. Protein product: CASSWVAGSYNEQFF.

The rearrangement joins TRBV30 to TRBJ2-3, with D unresolved. There are 15 residues in the CDR3. Trimming removed 2 bases from V and 4 bases from J, with 16 bases in between. CDR1 is GTSNPN and CDR2 is SVGIG in the germline V gene (reference sequence). CDR3 region: CAWSPLARSPDTQYF. The DNA for the CDR3 is TGTGCCTGGAGTCCCCTGGCACGATCCCCAGATACGCAGTATTTT. Complete variable domain (other parts from reference TRBV30 and TRBJ2-3): SQTIHQWPATLVQPVGSPLSLECTVEGTSNPNLYWYRQAAGRGLQLLFYSVGIGQISSEVPQNLSASRPQDRQFILSSKKLLLSDSGFYLCAWSPLARSPDTQYFGPGTRLTVL.

The chain links TRBV29-1 to TRBJ1-1, with 8 nucleotides matching TRBD1. V was pared by 4 bases and J by 4 bases, with 5 bases of the junction left unmatched. The CDR3 runs 13 residues. Germline-derived CDR1 and CDR2 are SQVTM and ANQGSEA. The CDR3: CSVGQGTVTEAFF. CDR3 coding DNA: TGCAGCGTTGGACAGGGGACCGTCACTGAAGCTTTCTTT. Combining the CDR3 with reference TRBV29-1 and TRBJ1-1 gives the whole variable domain SAVISQKPSRDICQRGTSLTIQCQVDSQVTMMFWYRQQPGQSLTLIATANQGSEATYESGFVIDKFPISRPNLTFSTLTVSNMSPEDSSIYLCSVGQGTVTEAFFGQGTRLTVV.

The gene calls are TRBV7-8 and TRBJ2-1, with 11 bases fitting TRBD2. Germline values: CDR1 SGHVS, CDR2 FQNEAQ. The CDR3 contains 15 residues. Losses at the gene ends were 5 bases for V and 5 bases for J; bases not matched to a gene: 5. CDR3 coding DNA: TGTGCCAGCAGCCCGCCGGGACTAGCGGACAATGAGCAGTTCTTC. This codes for CASSPPGLADNEQFF.

The chain carries TRBV9 and TRBJ2-2, with D possibly matching TRBD2 (6 bases). Trimming took off 4 bases at V and 0 bases at J, with 13 bases between the two ends. This CDR3 spans 16 amino acids. Germline V gene sequence: CDR1 SGDLS, CDR2 YYNGEE. The CDR3 DNA sequence: TGTGCCAGCAGCCCCCGGGACTTAGCGAACACCGGGGAGCTGTTTTTT. The encoded protein is CASSPRDLANTGELFF.

The V gene is TRBV7-8, the J gene TRBJ1-4, with 7 bases that match TRBD1. Germline V gene lookup returns CDR1 SGHVS and CDR2 FQNEAQ. After removal of 5 bases from V and 8 bases from J, the junction contained 8 bases not matched to a gene. This CDR3 has 14 amino acids. CDR3 coding DNA: TGTGCCAGCAGCGCAGACAGGGTAGGAGAAAAACTGTTTTTT. Amino acid sequence: CASSADRVGEKLFF.

The V and J genes are TRBV4-2 and TRBJ1-2, with a weak D call TRBD1 (5 bases). The CDR3 spans 14 residues. Deletions cut 0 bases from V and 7 bases from J, with 12 bases between. The V gene's germline CDR1 is LGHNA and CDR2 YNFKEQ. CDR3 nucleotide sequence: TGTGCCAGCAGCCAAGAGTCCAGGGAAGGTGGCTACACCTTC. Protein: CASSQESREGGYTF.

The chain combines TRBV11-2 with TRBJ2-3, with D tentatively TRBD1 (6 bases). CDR1 SGHAT and CDR2 FQNNGV come from the germline V gene. Trimming left V 5 bases short and J 3 bases short, with 12 bases between. The CDR3 extends over 14 amino acids. CDR3 protein: CASSPAQGTDTQYF. For the CDR3, the DNA is TGTGCCAGCAGCCCCGCACAGGGAACAGATACGCAGTATTTT.

The chain joins TRBV6-2 or TRBV6-3 to TRBJ1-2; D remains unclear. CDR1 and CDR2 (germline): MNHEY, SVGEGT. The CDR3 covers 14 residues. Deletions cut 0 bases from V and 2 bases from J, with 7 bases between. The DNA of the CDR3 is TGTGCCAGCAGTTACTCGACGGGGAACTATGGCTACACCTTC. As protein: CASSYSTGNYGYTF.

The rearrangement uses TRBV18 and TRBJ2-4; tentatively, D is TRBD2 (7 bases). V shed 3 bases and J shed 3 bases, with 12 bases lying between them. CDR3 size: 15 residues. Germline CDR1 KGHSH, CDR2 LQKENI. The CDR3 DNA reads as TGTGCCAGCTCACCCGGAGGGGGGGACAAAAACATTCAGTACTTC. It specifies CASSPGGGDKNIQYF.